The 3 T cell receptor beta chains below were found in one sample sequenced in a study of regulatory T cells in long-lasting Graves disease. The time point is: newly diagnosed GD, antithyroid drugs for less than 3 months. There was RNA extracted from PBMCs, and the TCR library was made from it. Sequencing libraries for TCR beta were prepared with iRepertoire HTBI primers and Arm-PCR of CDR3 regions. TCRdb reprocessed the multiplex PCR reads with MiXCR, giving one entry per CDR3 protein. The sample includes 350,000 to 400,000 distinct CDR3 sequences, 15% seen only once; the top ten take roughly 20%. The sequenced sample was peripheral blood mononuclear cells (PBMCs), obtained at new diagnosis, from a patient treated with antithyroid drugs. The receptors were gathered from a female donor with Graves disease.

The chain links TRBV25-1 to TRBJ1-2; D not resolved. Germline-derived CDR1 and CDR2 are MGHDK and SYGVNS. V gave up 1 base and J gave up 6 bases, with 9 bases separating them. The CDR3 contains 13 residues. The CDR3 loop reads CASSELGWDGYTF. As DNA, the CDR3 is TGTGCCAGCAGTGAATTGGGGTGGGATGGCTACACCTTC.

This clonotype was recorded at least ten times. V usage is TRBV19 and J usage is TRBJ1-1, with D possibly matching TRBD1 (6 bases). The V end was cut by 6 bases, the J end by 1 base, with 12 bases between. In germline, CDR1 is LNHDA, CDR2 SQIVND (reference sequence). There are 14 residues in the CDR3. CDR3 protein: CASRPQGGNTEAFF. The CDR3 DNA reads TGTGCCAGTAGACCACAGGGAGGGAACACTGAAGCTTTCTTT. Looking up the rest from reference TRBV19 and TRBJ1-1 gives the full variable domain: DGGITQSPKYLFRKEGQNVTLSCEQNLNHDAMYWYRQDPGQGLRLIYYSQIVNDFQKGDIAEGYSVSREKKESFPLTVTSAQKNPTAFYLCASRPQGGNTEAFFGQGTRLTVV.

In its sample, this clonotype was seen once. The conserved closing phenylalanine or tryptophan is absent in this CDR3, likely reflecting a read error. Because the CDR3's place on the DNA is in doubt, the DNA is left out and the CDR3 is given as listed by TCRdb. The chain carries TRBV2 and TRBJ2-1; TRBD2, as called in the table, went unchecked against the DNA. In germline, CDR1 is SNHLY, CDR2 FYNNEI. The length of the CDR3 is 12 amino acids, counting both ends. CDR3: CASRGLAGNGGV.